This TCR beta chain stems from a study of TIL therapy for anti-PD-1-resistant metastatic lung cancer. This CDR3 is 16 amino acids long. Trimming pared 0 bases from V and 4 bases from J, leaving 13 bases between. Per the germline V gene, CDR1 is MGHRA and CDR2 is YSYEKL. Time point described: pre-treatment sample, taken before nivolumab and TIL therapy. Pleural nodules or supraclavicular lymph nodes made up most of the excised metastases sampled. This was the immunoSEQ v3 assay. Sequencing used immunoSEQ multiplex PCR; TCRdb keeps in-frame clones, though not all of them. The repertoire holds more than 90,000 clones, with roughly two thirds as singletons.

The chain has TRBV4-1 and TRBJ1-3, with D maybe TRBD1 (6 bases). The sequencing used tumor tissue, collected at baseline. The TCR was taken from a person aged 25-85 years with non-small cell lung cancer. Here the CDR3 DNA reads TGCGCCAGCAGCCAAGATCCGCAGGGGCACGGAAACACCATATATTTT. Residues: CASSQDPQGHGNTIYF.